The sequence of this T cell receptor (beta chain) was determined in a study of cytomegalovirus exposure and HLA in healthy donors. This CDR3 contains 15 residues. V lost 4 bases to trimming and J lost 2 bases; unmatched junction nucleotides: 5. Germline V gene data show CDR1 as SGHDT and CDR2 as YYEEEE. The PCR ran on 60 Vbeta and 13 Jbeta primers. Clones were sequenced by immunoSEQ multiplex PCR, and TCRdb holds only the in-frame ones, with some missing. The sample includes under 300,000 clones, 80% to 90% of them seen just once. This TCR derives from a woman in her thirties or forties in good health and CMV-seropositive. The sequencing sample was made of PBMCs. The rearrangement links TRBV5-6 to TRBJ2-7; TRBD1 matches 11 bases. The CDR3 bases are TGTGCCAGCAGCCACGGGACAGGGGGGACCTACGAGCAGTACTTC. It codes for CASSHGTGGTYEQYF. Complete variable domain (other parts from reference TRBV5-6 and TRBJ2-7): DAGVTQSPTHLIKTRGQQVTLRCSPKSGHDTVSWYQQALGQGPQFIFQYYEEEERQRGNFPDRFSGHQFPNYSSELNVNALLLGDSALYLCASSHGTGGTYEQYFGPGTRLTVT.